This T cell receptor (beta chain) was sequenced during a study of T cells in Graves' hyperthyroidism and ophthalmopathy. On the study more broadly: Peripheral blood was taken when the disease was first diagnosed, before any treatment began.

Aged 18 to 65, the patients had hyperthyroidism that was newly diagnosed and had lasted under 2 months. Any patient presenting with uncontrolled infection, other autoimmune disease, pregnancy or lactation was left out. This clonotype was counted at least ten times. Its target is not known. Germline V gene lookup returns CDR1 LNHDA and CDR2 SQIVND (reference sequence). V lost 8 bases to trimming and J lost 3 bases, with 13 bases between them. The CDR3 extends over 13 amino acids. Findings of the study overall: Ophthalmopathy cases were set apart from stable hyperthyroidism by a 13 V-J model.

Amplified regions were TCR beta CDR3 sequences from RNA transcripts. The HTBI primer set was used in a first-round RT-PCR of the TCR CDR3. From the multiplex PCR reads, TCRdb called clonotypes with MiXCR, one entry per CDR3 protein. The profile shows about 680,000 distinct CDR3 sequences, around a third of them singletons. Sequencing input: blood. The sequence was obtained from a woman aged 40 to 50 with Graves' hyperthyroidism. The J gene is TRBJ1-1, the V gene TRBV19; D not resolved. The CDR3: CASSWEGYTEAFF. DNA for the CDR3: TGTGCCAGTTCCTGGGAGGGCTACACTGAAGCTTTCTTT.